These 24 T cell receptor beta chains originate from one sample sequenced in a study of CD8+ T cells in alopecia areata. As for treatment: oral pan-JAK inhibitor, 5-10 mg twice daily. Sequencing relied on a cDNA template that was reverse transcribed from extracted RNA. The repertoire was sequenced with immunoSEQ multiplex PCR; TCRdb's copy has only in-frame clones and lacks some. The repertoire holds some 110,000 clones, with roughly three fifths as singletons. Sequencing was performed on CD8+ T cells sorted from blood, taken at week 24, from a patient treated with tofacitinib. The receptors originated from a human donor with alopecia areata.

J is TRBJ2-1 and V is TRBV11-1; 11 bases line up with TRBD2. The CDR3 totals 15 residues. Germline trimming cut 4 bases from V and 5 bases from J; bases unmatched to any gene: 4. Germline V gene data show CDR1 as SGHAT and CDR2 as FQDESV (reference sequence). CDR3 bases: TGTGCCAGCAGCTCTCTAGCGGGGGGTAACAATGAGCAGTTCTTC. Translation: CASSSLAGGNNEQFF.

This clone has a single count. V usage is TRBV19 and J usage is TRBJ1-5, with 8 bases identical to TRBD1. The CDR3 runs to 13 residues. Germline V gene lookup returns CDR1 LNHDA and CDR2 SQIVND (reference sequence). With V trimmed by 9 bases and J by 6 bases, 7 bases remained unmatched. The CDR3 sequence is CASRTGGGQPQHF. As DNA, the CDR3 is TGTGCCAGCAGAACAGGGGGTGGTCAGCCCCAGCATTTT.

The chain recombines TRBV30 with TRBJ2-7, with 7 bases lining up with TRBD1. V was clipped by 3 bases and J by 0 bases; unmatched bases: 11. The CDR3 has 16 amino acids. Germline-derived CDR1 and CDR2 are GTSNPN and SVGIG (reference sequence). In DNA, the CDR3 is TGTGCCTGGAGCGGAATAGGGGGCCTGTTCTCCTACGAGCAGTACTTC. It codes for CAWSGIGGLFSYEQYF.

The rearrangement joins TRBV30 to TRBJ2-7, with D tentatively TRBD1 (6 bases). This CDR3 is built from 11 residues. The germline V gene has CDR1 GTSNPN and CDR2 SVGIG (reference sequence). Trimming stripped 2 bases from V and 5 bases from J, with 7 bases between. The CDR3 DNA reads TGTGCCTGGAGTCAGGGGAACGAGCAGTACTTC. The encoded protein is CAWSQGNEQYF. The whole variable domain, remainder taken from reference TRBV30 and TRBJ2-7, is SQTIHQWPATLVQPVGSPLSLECTVEGTSNPNLYWYRQAAGRGLQLLFYSVGIGQISSEVPQNLSASRPQDRQFILSSKKLLLSDSGFYLCAWSQGNEQYFGPGTRLTVT.

CDR3 loop: CASSRLEGLAEAFF. CDR3 nucleotide sequence: TGCGCCAGCAGCCGCCTCGAGGGGTTGGCTGAAGCTTTCTTT. The chain employs TRBV4-1 and TRBJ1-1; D might be TRBD1 (5 bases). Germline CDR1 MGHRA, CDR2 YSYEKL. Trimming pared 4 bases from V and 6 bases from J, leaving 15 bases between. The CDR3 runs 14 residues.

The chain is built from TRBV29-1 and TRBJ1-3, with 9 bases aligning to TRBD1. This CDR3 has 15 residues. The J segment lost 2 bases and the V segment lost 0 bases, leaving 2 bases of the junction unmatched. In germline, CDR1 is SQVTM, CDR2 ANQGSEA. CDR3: CSVEDGTGPGNTIYF. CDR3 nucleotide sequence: TGCAGCGTTGAAGACGGGACAGGGCCTGGAAACACCATATATTTT.

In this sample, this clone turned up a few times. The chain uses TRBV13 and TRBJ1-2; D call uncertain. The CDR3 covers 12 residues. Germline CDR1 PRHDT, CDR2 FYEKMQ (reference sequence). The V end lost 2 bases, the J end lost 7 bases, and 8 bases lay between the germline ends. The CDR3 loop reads CASSLQGGGYTF. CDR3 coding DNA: TGTGCCAGCAGCTTACAAGGAGGTGGCTACACCTTC.

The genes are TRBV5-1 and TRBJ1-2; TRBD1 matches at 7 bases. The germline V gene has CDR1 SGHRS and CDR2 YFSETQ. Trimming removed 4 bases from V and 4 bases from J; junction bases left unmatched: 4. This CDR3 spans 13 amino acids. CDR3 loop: CASSDRDSYGYTF. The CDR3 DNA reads TGCGCCAGCAGCGACCGGGACAGCTATGGCTACACCTTC. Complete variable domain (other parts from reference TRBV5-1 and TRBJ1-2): KAGVTQTPRYLIKTRGQQVTLSCSPISGHRSVSWYQQTPGQGLQFLFEYFSETQRNKGNFPGRFSGRQFSNSRSEMNVSTLELGDSALYLCASSDRDSYGYTFGSGTRLTVV.

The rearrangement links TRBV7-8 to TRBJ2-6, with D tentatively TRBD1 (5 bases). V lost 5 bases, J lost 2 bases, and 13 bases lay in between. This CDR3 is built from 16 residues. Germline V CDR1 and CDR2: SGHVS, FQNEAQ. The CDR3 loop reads CASSPRKGTGANVLTF. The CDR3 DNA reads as TGTGCCAGCAGCCCCCGTAAGGGGACTGGGGCCAACGTCCTGACTTTC.

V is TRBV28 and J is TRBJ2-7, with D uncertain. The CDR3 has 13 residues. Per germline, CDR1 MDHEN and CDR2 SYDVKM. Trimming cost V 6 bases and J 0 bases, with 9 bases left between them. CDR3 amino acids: CASRWDNSYEQYF. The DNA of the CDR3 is TGTGCCAGCAGGTGGGATAACTCCTACGAGCAGTACTTC. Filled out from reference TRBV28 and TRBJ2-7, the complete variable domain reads DVKVTQSSRYLVKRTGEKVFLECVQDMDHENMFWYRQDPGLGLRLIYFSYDVKMKEKGDIPEGYSVSREKKERFSLILESASTNQTSMYLCASRWDNSYEQYFGPGTRLTVT.

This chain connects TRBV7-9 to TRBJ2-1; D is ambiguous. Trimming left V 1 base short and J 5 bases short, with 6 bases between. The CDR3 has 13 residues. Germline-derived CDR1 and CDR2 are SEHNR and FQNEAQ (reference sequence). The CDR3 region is CASSLVYNNEQFF. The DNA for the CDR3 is TGTGCCAGCAGCTTAGTCTACAACAATGAGCAGTTCTTC.

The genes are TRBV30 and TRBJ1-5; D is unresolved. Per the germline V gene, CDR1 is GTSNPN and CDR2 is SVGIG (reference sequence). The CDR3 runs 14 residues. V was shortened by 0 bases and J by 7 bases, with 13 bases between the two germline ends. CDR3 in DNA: TGTGCCTGGAGTGTACAAGAGGGAGCGCAGCCCCAGCATTTT. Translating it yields CAWSVQEGAQPQHF.

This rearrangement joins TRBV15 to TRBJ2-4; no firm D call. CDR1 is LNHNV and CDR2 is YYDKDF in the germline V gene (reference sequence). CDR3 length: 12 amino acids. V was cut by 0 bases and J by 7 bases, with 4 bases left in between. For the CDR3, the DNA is TGTGCCACCAGCAGAGATAACAACATTCAGTACTTC. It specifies CATSRDNNIQYF.

The CDR3 region has the DNA TGTGCCAGCAGCCAAGAGGGGCCGGGTCAGCCCCAGCATTTT. Amino acids: CASSQEGPGQPQHF. V usage is TRBV14 and J usage is TRBJ1-5; D is possibly TRBD1 (5 bases). The CDR3 is made up of 14 amino acids. Trimming removed 0 bases from V and 6 bases from J, with 9 bases in between. Per germline, CDR1 SGHDN and CDR2 FVKESK.

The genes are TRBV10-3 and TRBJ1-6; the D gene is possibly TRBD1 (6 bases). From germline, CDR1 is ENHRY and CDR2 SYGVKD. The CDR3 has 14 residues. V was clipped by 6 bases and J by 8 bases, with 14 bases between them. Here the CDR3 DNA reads TGTGCCATCAGGCCTGACAGGACCGATTCACCCCTCCACTTT. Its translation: CAIRPDRTDSPLHF.

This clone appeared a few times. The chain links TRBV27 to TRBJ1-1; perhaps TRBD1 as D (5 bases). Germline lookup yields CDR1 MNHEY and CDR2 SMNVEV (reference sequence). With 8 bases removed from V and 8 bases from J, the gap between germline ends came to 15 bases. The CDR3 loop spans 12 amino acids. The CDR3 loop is CASSPEGREAFF. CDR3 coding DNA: TGTGCCAGCTCCCCGGAGGGACGGGAAGCTTTCTTT.

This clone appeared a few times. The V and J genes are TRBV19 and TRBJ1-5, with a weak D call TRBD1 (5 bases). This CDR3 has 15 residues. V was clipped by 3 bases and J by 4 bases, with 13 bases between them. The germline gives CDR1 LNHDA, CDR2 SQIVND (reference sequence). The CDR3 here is CASSISRGVNQPQHF. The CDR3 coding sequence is TGTGCCAGTAGTATTTCGAGGGGAGTGAATCAGCCCCAGCATTTT.

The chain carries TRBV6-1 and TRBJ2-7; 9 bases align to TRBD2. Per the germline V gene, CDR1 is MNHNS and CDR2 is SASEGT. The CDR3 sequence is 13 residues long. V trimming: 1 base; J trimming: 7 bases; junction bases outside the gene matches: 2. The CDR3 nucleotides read TGTGCCAGCAGTGAAGTCCTAGCGGGAGAGCAGTACTTC. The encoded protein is CASSEVLAGEQYF.

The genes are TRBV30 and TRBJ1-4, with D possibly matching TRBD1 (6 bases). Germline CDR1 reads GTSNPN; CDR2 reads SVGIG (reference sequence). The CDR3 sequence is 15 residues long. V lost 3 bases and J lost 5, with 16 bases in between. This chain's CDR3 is CAWRGHLTPNEKLFF. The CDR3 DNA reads TGTGCCTGGAGGGGACATCTGACCCCGAATGAAAAACTGTTTTTT. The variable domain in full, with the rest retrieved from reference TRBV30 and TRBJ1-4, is SQTIHQWPATLVQPVGSPLSLECTVEGTSNPNLYWYRQAAGRGLQLLFYSVGIGQISSEVPQNLSASRPQDRQFILSSKKLLLSDSGFYLCAWRGHLTPNEKLFFGSGTQLSVL.

CDR3 bases: TGCAGCGTCTTGGGACTCGGGACGCAGTATTTT. This sequence encodes CSVLGLGTQYF. The chain carries TRBV29-1 and TRBJ2-3; D might be TRBD2 (6 bases). This CDR3 has 11 amino acids. The V end lost 6 bases, the J end lost 9 bases, and 13 bases lay between the germline ends. Germline values: CDR1 SQVTM, CDR2 ANQGSEA.

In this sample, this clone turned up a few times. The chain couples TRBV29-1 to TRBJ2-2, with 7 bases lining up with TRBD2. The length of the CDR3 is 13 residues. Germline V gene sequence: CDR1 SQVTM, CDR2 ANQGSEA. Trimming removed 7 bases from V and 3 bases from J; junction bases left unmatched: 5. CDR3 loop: CSADTSDTGELFF. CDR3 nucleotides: TGCAGCGCAGATACTAGCGACACCGGGGAGCTGTTTTTT.

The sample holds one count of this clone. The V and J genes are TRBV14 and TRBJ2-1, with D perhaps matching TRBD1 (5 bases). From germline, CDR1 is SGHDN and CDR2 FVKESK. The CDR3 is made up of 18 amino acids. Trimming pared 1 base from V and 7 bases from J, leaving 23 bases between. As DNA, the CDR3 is TGTGCCAGCAGCCAAGGCCCAGGGCGTTTGTCACCTAGGAATGAGCAGTTCTTC. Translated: CASSQGPGRLSPRNEQFF.

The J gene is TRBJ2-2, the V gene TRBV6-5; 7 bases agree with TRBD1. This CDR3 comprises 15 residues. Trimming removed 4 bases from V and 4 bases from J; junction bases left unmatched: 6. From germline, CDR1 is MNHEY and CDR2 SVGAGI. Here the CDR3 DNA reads TGTGCCAGCAGTTCTATGACAGGGAGCACCGGGGAGCTGTTTTTT. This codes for CASSSMTGSTGELFF.

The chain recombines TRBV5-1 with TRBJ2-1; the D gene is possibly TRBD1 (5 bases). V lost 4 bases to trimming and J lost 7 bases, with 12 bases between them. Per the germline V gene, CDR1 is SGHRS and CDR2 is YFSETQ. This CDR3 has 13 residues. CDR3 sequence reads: CASSHQGTNEQFF. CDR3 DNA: TGCGCCAGCAGCCACCAGGGTACGAATGAGCAGTTCTTC.